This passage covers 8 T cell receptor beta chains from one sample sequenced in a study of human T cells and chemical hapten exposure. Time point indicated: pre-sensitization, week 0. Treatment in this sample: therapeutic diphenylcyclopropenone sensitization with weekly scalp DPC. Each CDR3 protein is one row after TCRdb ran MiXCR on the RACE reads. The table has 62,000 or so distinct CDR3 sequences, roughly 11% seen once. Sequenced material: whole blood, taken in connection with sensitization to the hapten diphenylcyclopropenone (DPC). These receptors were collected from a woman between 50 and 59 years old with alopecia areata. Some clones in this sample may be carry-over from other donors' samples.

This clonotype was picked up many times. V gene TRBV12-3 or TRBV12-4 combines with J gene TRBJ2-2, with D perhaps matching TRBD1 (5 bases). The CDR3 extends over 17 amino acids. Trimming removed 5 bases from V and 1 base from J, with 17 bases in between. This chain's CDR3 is CASSLVDIYLNTGELFF. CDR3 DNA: TGTGCCAGCAGTCTCGTGGACATTTACTTGAACACCGGGGAGCTGTTTTTT.

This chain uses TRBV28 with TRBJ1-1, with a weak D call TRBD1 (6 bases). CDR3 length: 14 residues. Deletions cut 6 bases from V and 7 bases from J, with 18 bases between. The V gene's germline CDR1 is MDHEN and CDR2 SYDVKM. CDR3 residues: CASSPGLGQLEAFF. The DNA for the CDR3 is TGTGCCAGCAGCCCGGGCCTCGGACAGCTTGAAGCTTTCTTT. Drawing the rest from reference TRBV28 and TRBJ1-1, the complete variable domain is DVKVTQSSRYLVKRTGEKVFLECVQDMDHENMFWYRQDPGLGLRLIYFSYDVKMKEKGDIPEGYSVSREKKERFSLILESASTNQTSMYLCASSPGLGQLEAFFGQGTRLTVV.

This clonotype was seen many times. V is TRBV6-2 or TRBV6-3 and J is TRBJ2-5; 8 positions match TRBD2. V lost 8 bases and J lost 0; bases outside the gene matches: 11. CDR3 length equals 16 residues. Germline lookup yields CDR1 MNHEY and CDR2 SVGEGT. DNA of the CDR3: TGTGCCAGCTCCTCGTCCAAGCGGGGGTACCAAGAGACCCAGTACTTC. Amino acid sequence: CASSSSKRGYQETQYF.

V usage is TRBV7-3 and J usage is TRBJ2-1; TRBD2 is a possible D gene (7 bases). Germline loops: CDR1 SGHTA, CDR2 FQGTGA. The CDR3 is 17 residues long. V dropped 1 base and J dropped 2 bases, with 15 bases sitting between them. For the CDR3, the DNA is TGTGCCAGCAGCTTAAATGGGGCGGGGGCCCCCTACAATGAGCAGTTCTTC. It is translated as CASSLNGAGAPYNEQFF. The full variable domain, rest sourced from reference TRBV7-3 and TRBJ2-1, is GAGVSQTPSNKVTEKGKYVELRCDPISGHTALYWYRQSLGQGPEFLIYFQGTGAADDSGLPNDRFFAVRPEGSVSTLKIQRTERGDSAVYLCASSLNGAGAPYNEQFFGPGTRLTVL.

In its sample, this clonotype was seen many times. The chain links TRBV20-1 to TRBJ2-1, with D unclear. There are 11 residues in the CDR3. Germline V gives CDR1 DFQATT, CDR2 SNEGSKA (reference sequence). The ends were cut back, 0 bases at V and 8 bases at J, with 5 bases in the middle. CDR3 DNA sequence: TGCAGTGCTAGAGACTCGTATGAGCAGTTCTTC. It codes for CSARDSYEQFF.

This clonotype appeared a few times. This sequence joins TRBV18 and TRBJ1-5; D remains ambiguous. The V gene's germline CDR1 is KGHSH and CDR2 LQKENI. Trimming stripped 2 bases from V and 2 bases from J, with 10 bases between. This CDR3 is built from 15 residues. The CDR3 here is CASSPGPGGNQPQHF. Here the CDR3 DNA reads TGTGCCAGCTCACCAGGTCCCGGCGGCAATCAGCCCCAGCATTTT.

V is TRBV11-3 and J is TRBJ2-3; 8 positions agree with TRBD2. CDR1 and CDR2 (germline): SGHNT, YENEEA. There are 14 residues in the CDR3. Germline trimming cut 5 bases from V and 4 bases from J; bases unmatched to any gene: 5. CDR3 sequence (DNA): TGTGCCAGCAGCCTGAGCGGGAGCGCAGATACGCAGTATTTT. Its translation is CASSLSGSADTQYF.

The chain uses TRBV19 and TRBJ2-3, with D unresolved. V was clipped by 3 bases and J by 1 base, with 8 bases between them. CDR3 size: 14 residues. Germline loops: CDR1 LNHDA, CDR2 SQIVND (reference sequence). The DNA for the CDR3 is TGTGCCAGTAGTATTGGTTGGGGCACAGATACGCAGTATTTT. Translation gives CASSIGWGTDTQYF.